Listed here is a single T cell receptor (beta chain). This entry is derived from a study of control samples from healthy donors and cancer patients. TCRdb's table, derived via immunoSEQ multiplex PCR, lists solely in-frame clones and lacks some. Across 150,000 to 200,000 clones, the top ten clones capture 2% to 2.5% of the sample. This receptor was taken from a woman aged 25 to 39 in good health. Sequencing was carried out using blood.

The CDR3 protein is CSAQGRVSGNTIYF. The CDR3 DNA follows: TGCAGCGCCCAGGGTCGGGTCTCTGGAAACACCATATATTTT. V and J are TRBV29-1 and TRBJ1-3, with a tentative D call TRBD1 (5 bases). V was clipped by 7 bases and J by 0 bases, with 13 bases between them. The CDR3 totals 14 residues. Germline loops: CDR1 SQVTM, CDR2 ANQGSEA. The full variable domain, with the rest looked up from reference TRBV29-1 and TRBJ1-3, is SAVISQKPSRDICQRGTSLTIQCQVDSQVTMMFWYRQQPGQSLTLIATANQGSEATYESGFVIDKFPISRPNLTFSTLTVSNMSPEDSSIYLCSAQGRVSGNTIYFGEGSWLTVV.